A selection of T cell receptor beta chains follows, all from one sample in a study of shared clonotypes between healthy human individuals. Profiling relied on immunoSEQ multiplex PCR, and the TCRdb table lists in-frame clones only, not all of them. This table has some 2,500,000 clones, about nine tenths appearing once. The source material was naive CD4+ T cells from PBMCs. All receptors derive from a young man in good health. Some clones in this sample may be carry-over from other donors' samples. Each CDR3 is given with its conserved first and last residue. The D gene is left open where the match is weak. Expanded clones get a size class; other rows say once, few or many, or leave the size out.

D gene: TRBD2
J gene: TRBJ2-1
V gene: TRBV5-1
clone size: few
CDR3 protein: CASSWGLAGGPADEQFF
CDR3 DNA: TGCGCCAGCAGCTGGGGATTAGCGGGAGGGCCTGCAGATGAGCAGTTCTTC

D gene: .
J gene: TRBJ2-4
V gene: TRBV10-3
clone size: once
CDR3 protein: CAISEAGANIQYF
CDR3 DNA: TGTGCCATCAGTGAGGCAGGGGCAAACATTCAGTACTTC

D gene: .
J gene: TRBJ1-5
V gene: TRBV28
clone size: .
CDR3 protein: CASSFPSYQPQHF
CDR3 DNA: TGTGCCAGCAGTTTCCCGTCCTATCAGCCCCAGCATTTT

D gene: .
J gene: TRBJ1-2
V gene: TRBV6-6
clone size: .
CDR3 protein: CASSLTGKNGYTF
CDR3 DNA: TGTGCCAGCAGCCTCACAGGGAAGAATGGCTACACCTTC

D gene: .
J gene: TRBJ1-5
V gene: TRBV7-2
clone size: .
CDR3 protein: CASSLGQGYQPQHF
CDR3 DNA: TGTGCCAGCAGCCTGGGCCAGGGCTATCAGCCCCAGCATTTT

D gene: TRBD1
J gene: TRBJ2-2
V gene: TRBV6-6
clone size: .
CDR3 protein: CASSYATGGPGELFF
CDR3 DNA: TGTGCCAGCAGTTACGCGACAGGGGGGCCCGGGGAGCTGTTTTTT

D gene: TRBD2
J gene: TRBJ2-5
V gene: TRBV5-8
clone size: .
CDR3 protein: CASSYWTSGRETQYF
CDR3 DNA: TGTGCCAGCAGCTATTGGACTAGCGGGAGGGAGACCCAGTACTTC

D gene: TRBD1
J gene: TRBJ1-2
V gene: TRBV7-2
clone size: .
CDR3 protein: CASSFDREGYGYTF
CDR3 DNA: TGTGCCAGCAGCTTCGACAGGGAGGGGTATGGCTACACCTTC

D gene: TRBD1
J gene: TRBJ1-3
V gene: TRBV5-4
clone size: once
CDR3 protein: CASSSYRGTGNTIYF
CDR3 DNA: TGTGCCAGCAGCTCTTACAGGGGGACTGGAAACACCATATATTTT

D gene: .
J gene: TRBJ2-2
V gene: TRBV28
clone size: .
CDR3 protein: CASRSFWARDTTNTGELFF
CDR3 DNA: TGTGCCAGCAGAAGTTTTTGGGCCCGGGACACAACGAACACCGGGGAGCTGTTTTTT

D gene: .
J gene: TRBJ2-1
V gene: TRBV7-9
clone size: .
CDR3 protein: CASSPLSVRRINEQFF
CDR3 DNA: TGTGCCAGCAGCCCCCTCTCGGTGCGGCGGATCAATGAGCAGTTCTTC

D gene: TRBD2
J gene: TRBJ2-5
V gene: TRBV5-1
clone size: .
CDR3 protein: CASSPRFPAGGPRETQYF
CDR3 DNA: TGCGCCAGCAGCCCCCGATTTCCAGCGGGAGGGCCCAGAGAGACCCAGTACTTC

D gene: TRBD2
J gene: TRBJ2-7
V gene: TRBV10-3
clone size: .
CDR3 protein: CAIKGTSGSYEQYF
CDR3 DNA: TGTGCCATCAAGGGGACTAGCGGGAGCTACGAGCAGTACTTC

D gene: .
J gene: TRBJ2-1
V gene: TRBV7-2
clone size: .
CDR3 protein: CASSTFLGEQFF
CDR3 DNA: TGTGCCAGCAGCACCTTTTTAGGGGAGCAGTTCTTC

D gene: .
J gene: TRBJ1-4
V gene: TRBV7-2
clone size: .
CDR3 protein: CASSLFNQGTNEKLFF
CDR3 DNA: TGTGCCAGCAGCTTGTTTAACCAGGGGACTAATGAAAAACTGTTTTTT

D gene: .
J gene: TRBJ1-2
V gene: TRBV4-2
clone size: .
CDR3 protein: CASSQEGRGYTF
CDR3 DNA: TGTGCCAGCAGCCAAGAAGGCCGGGGCTACACCTTC

D gene: TRBD1
J gene: TRBJ2-7
V gene: TRBV7-6
clone size: .
CDR3 protein: CASSLSSSRDRGYEQYF
CDR3 DNA: TGTGCCAGCAGCTTGTCCTCATCCCGGGACAGGGGCTACGAGCAGTACTTC

D gene: .
J gene: TRBJ1-1
V gene: TRBV7-3
clone size: .
CDR3 protein: CASSPSQGGRDTEAFF
CDR3 DNA: TGTGCCAGCAGCCCTTCGCAGGGAGGTAGAGACACTGAAGCTTTCTTT

D gene: .
J gene: TRBJ1-3
V gene: TRBV5-4
clone size: .
CDR3 protein: CASSLRGPSGNTIYF
CDR3 DNA: TGTGCCAGCAGTTTGAGGGGACCCTCTGGAAACACCATATATTTT

D gene: .
J gene: TRBJ2-5
V gene: TRBV6-6
clone size: once
CDR3 protein: CASSYSAHSQETQYF
CDR3 DNA: TGTGCCAGCAGTTACTCAGCCCATAGCCAAGAGACCCAGTACTTC

D gene: .
J gene: TRBJ2-4
V gene: TRBV28
clone size: .
CDR3 protein: CASRPYGEVKNIQYF
CDR3 DNA: TGTGCCAGCAGACCCTATGGGGAGGTCAAAAACATTCAGTACTTC

D gene: TRBD2
J gene: TRBJ2-1
V gene: TRBV7-2
clone size: .
CDR3 protein: CASSPRASGRDEQFF
CDR3 DNA: TGTGCCAGCAGCCCTCGGGCTAGCGGGAGGGATGAGCAGTTCTTC

D gene: .
J gene: TRBJ2-5
V gene: TRBV11-2
clone size: .
CDR3 protein: CASSLGQTQYF
CDR3 DNA: TGTGCCAGCAGCTTAGGACAGACCCAGTACTTC

D gene: .
J gene: TRBJ1-4
V gene: TRBV5-1
clone size: .
CDR3 protein: CASSLGGETNEKLFF
CDR3 DNA: TGCGCCAGCAGCTTGGGAGGGGAAACTAATGAAAAACTGTTTTTT

D gene: TRBD1
J gene: TRBJ2-7
V gene: TRBV11-3
clone size: .
CDR3 protein: CASSREDRDEQYF
CDR3 DNA: TGTGCCAGCAGCCGCGAAGACAGGGATGAGCAGTACTTC

D gene: .
J gene: TRBJ1-1
V gene: TRBV28
clone size: .
CDR3 protein: CASSLTGNTEAFF
CDR3 DNA: TGTGCCAGCAGTTTAACGGGGAACACTGAAGCTTTCTTT

D gene: TRBD2
J gene: TRBJ2-7
V gene: TRBV7-2
clone size: once
CDR3 protein: CASTDSRLAGGRPPYEQYF
CDR3 DNA: TGTGCCAGCACCGATAGCCGACTAGCGGGAGGGCGCCCCCCCTACGAGCAGTACTTC

D gene: .
J gene: TRBJ2-5
V gene: TRBV27
clone size: .
CDR3 protein: CASSPSAVGSGTQYF
CDR3 DNA: TGTGCCAGCAGTCCGTCGGCGGTGGGGAGCGGGACCCAGTACTTC

D gene: .
J gene: TRBJ2-5
V gene: TRBV9
clone size: .
CDR3 protein: CASSRGTDQETQYF
CDR3 DNA: TGTGCCAGCAGCCGTGGGACGGATCAAGAGACCCAGTACTTC

D gene: TRBD2
J gene: TRBJ2-2
V gene: TRBV15
clone size: .
CDR3 protein: CATSRGLAGATGELFF
CDR3 DNA: TGTGCCACCAGCCGGGGACTAGCGGGAGCAACCGGGGAGCTGTTTTTT

D gene: TRBD2
J gene: TRBJ2-1
V gene: TRBV5-1
clone size: .
CDR3 protein: CASSLPGLAGNYNEQFF
CDR3 DNA: TGCGCCAGCAGCCTCCCGGGACTAGCGGGAAACTACAATGAGCAGTTCTTC

D gene: .
J gene: TRBJ2-3
V gene: TRBV7-9
clone size: .
CDR3 protein: CASSLASADTQYF
CDR3 DNA: TGTGCCAGCAGCTTAGCCTCAGCAGATACGCAGTATTTT

D gene: TRBD1
J gene: TRBJ2-2
V gene: TRBV18
clone size: .
CDR3 protein: CASGTVGTGELFF
CDR3 DNA: TGTGCCAGCGGGACAGTCGGCACCGGGGAGCTGTTTTTT

D gene: .
J gene: TRBJ1-2
V gene: TRBV18
clone size: .
CDR3 protein: CASRAASRINDYTF
CDR3 DNA: TGTGCCAGCCGCGCCGCGAGTAGAATAAACGACTACACCTTC

D gene: TRBD1
J gene: TRBJ1-1
V gene: TRBV19
clone size: .
CDR3 protein: CASSTGQGGAFF
CDR3 DNA: TGTGCCAGTAGTACCGGACAGGGTGGAGCTTTCTTT

D gene: TRBD2
J gene: TRBJ2-1
V gene: TRBV2
clone size: .
CDR3 protein: CASRPGTSGLKSSYNEQFF
CDR3 DNA: TGTGCCAGCAGGCCCGGGACTAGCGGACTTAAAAGCTCCTACAATGAGCAGTTCTTC

D gene: .
J gene: TRBJ2-2
V gene: TRBV5-6
clone size: once
CDR3 protein: CASSLGGWRTSGELFF
CDR3 DNA: TGTGCCAGCAGCTTGGGCGGGTGGCGTACGTCCGGGGAGCTGTTTTTT

D gene: .
J gene: TRBJ1-4
V gene: TRBV5-1
clone size: .
CDR3 protein: CASSLGPNEKLFF
CDR3 DNA: TGCGCCAGCAGCTTGGGTCCGAATGAAAAACTGTTTTTT

D gene: TRBD2
J gene: TRBJ2-7
V gene: TRBV15
clone size: .
CDR3 protein: CATSRVSSGYEQYF
CDR3 DNA: TGTGCCACCAGCAGAGTGTCTAGCGGCTACGAGCAGTACTTC

D gene: TRBD1
J gene: TRBJ2-7
V gene: TRBV19
clone size: .
CDR3 protein: CASSSLARQGSSYEQYF
CDR3 DNA: TGTGCCAGTAGTTCCCTCGCTCGACAGGGTTCTTCCTACGAGCAGTACTTC

D gene: TRBD1
J gene: TRBJ2-7
V gene: TRBV28
clone size: .
CDR3 protein: CASHQRGLFGEQYF
CDR3 DNA: TGTGCCAGCCACCAGAGGGGGCTTTTTGGCGAGCAGTACTTC

D gene: .
J gene: TRBJ2-3
V gene: TRBV9
clone size: .
CDR3 protein: CASSPNALDTQYF
CDR3 DNA: TGTGCCAGCAGCCCCAACGCCCTAGATACGCAGTATTTT

D gene: .
J gene: TRBJ2-3
V gene: TRBV27
clone size: once
CDR3 protein: CASSLWQGKADTQYF
CDR3 DNA: TGTGCCAGCAGTTTATGGCAGGGGAAAGCAGATACGCAGTATTTT